This T cell receptor beta chain comes out of a study of T-cell memory formation after mild COVID-19. Whole-study results and caveats: Shrinking CD4+ clones were chiefly CM and EM; CD8+ ones were chiefly EMRA.

This clonotype was counted between two and nine times. The antigen remains undetermined. One entry per CDR3 protein results from TCRdb running MiXCR on the 5' RACE reads. Of hundreds of thousands of distinct CDR3 sequences listed, about a sixth are singletons. The V gene's germline CDR1 is SEHNR and CDR2 FQNEAQ (reference sequence). The CDR3 spans 12 residues. Trimming took 1 base from V and 8 from J, leaving 8 bases between them. The sequenced sample was PBMCs or a T cell subset sorted from them (not recorded which). The chain carries TRBV7-9 and TRBJ1-2; tentative D call: TRBD1 (5 bases). The TCR comes from a man younger than 30 who had mild COVID-19 (a few samples of this study predate the infection). Cell type and time point are not known. This CDR3 reads CASSLDEGGYTF. The DNA of the CDR3 is TGTGCCAGCAGCTTAGATGAGGGGGGCTACACCTTC. Full variable domain (remainder filled in from reference TRBV7-9 and TRBJ1-2): DTGVSQNPRHKITKRGQNVTFRCDPISEHNRLYWYRQTLGQGPEFLTYFQNEAQLEKSRLLSDRFSAERPKGSFSTLEIQRTEQGDSAMYLCASSLDEGGYTFGSGTRLTVV.